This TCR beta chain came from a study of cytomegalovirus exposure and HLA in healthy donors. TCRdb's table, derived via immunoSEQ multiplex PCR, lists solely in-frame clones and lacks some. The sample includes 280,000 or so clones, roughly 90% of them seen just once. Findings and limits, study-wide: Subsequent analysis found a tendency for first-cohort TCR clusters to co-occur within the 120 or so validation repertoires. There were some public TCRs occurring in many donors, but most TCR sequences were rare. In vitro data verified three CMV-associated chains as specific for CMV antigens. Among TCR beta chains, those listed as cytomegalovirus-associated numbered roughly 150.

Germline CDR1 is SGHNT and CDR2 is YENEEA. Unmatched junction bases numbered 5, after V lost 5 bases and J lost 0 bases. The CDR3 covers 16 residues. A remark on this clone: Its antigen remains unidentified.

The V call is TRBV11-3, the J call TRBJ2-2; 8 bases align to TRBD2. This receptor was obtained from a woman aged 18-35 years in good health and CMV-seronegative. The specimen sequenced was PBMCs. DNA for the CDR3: TGTGCCAGCAGCGCCACTAGCGGCGCGAACACCGGGGAGCTGTTTTTT. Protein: CASSATSGANTGELFF.